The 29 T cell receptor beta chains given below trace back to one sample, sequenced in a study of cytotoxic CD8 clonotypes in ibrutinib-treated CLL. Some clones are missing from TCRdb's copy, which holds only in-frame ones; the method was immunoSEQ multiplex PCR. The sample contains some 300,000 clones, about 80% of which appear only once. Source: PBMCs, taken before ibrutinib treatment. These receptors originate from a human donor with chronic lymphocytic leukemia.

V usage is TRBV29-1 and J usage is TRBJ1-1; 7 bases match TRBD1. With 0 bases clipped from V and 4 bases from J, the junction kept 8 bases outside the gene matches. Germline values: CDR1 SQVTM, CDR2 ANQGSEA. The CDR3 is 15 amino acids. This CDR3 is CSVEDRGRGGTEAFF. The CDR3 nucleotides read TGCAGCGTTGAAGATCGTGGCAGGGGGGGCACTGAAGCTTTCTTT.

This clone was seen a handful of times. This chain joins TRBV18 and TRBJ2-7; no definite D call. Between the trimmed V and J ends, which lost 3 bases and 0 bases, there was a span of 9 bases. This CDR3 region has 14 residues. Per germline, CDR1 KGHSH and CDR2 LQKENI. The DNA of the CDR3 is TGTGCCAGCTCACCTCAGTTGGACTCCTACGAGCAGTACTTC. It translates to CASSPQLDSYEQYF.

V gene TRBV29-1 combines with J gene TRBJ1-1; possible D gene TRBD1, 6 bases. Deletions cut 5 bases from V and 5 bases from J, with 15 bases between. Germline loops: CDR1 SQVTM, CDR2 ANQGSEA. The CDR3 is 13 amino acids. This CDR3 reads CSVQYGGLTEAFF. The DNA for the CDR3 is TGCAGCGTTCAATACGGGGGGCTGACTGAAGCTTTCTTT.

CDR3 nucleotides: TGTGCCAGTTCCCTAACAGATTACTATGGCTACACCTTC. Protein sequence: CASSLTDYYGYTF. This chain joins TRBV7-8 and TRBJ1-2; unclear D gene. Looked up from germline, CDR1 is SGHVS and CDR2 is FQNEAQ. The CDR3 consists of 13 residues. Trimming shortened V by 9 bases and J by 3 bases, and 14 bases separated the two germline ends.

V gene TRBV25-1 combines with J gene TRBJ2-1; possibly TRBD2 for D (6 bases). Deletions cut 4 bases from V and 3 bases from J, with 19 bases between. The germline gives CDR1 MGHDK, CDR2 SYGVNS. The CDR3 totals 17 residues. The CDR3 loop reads CASSGPGLKSFYNEQFF. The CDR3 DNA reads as TGTGCCAGCAGTGGGCCGGGACTCAAGTCCTTCTACAATGAGCAGTTCTTC.

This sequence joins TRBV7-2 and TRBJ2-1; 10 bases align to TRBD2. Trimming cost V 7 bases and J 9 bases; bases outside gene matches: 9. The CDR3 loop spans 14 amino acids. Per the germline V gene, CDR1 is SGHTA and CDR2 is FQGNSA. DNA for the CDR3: TGTGCCAGCACCAAAGTAGCGGGAGGTGGTGAGCAGTTCTTC. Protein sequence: CASTKVAGGGEQFF.

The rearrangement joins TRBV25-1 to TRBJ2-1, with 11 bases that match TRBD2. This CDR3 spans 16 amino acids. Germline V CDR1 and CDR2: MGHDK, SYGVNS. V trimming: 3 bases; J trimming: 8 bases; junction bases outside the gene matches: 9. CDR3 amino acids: CASSDLGLAGGDEQFF. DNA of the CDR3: TGTGCCAGCAGTGATCTAGGGCTAGCGGGAGGAGATGAGCAGTTCTTC.

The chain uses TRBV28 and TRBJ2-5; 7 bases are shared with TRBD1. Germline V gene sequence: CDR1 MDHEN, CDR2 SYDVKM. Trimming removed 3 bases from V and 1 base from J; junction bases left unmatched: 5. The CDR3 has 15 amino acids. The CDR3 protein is CASSLGDSLQETQYF. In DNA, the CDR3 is TGTGCCAGCAGTTTGGGGGACAGCCTCCAAGAGACCCAGTACTTC.

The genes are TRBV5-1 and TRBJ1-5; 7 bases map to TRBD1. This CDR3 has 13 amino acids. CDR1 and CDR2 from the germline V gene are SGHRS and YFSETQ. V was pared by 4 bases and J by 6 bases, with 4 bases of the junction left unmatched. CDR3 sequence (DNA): TGCGCCAGCAGCCGACAGGGATCTCAGCCCCAGCATTTT. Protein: CASSRQGSQPQHF.

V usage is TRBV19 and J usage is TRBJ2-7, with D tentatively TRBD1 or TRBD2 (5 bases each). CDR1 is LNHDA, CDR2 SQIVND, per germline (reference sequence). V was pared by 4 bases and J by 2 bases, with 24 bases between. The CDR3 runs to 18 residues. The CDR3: CASSTSYGGQGATYEQYF. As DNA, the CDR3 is TGTGCCAGTAGTACCAGTTATGGGGGTCAGGGAGCCACCTACGAGCAGTACTTC.

Here the CDR3 DNA reads TGTGCCAGCAGCTTATCTCGGGAAGAGACCCAGTACTTC. It specifies CASSLSREETQYF. The chain has TRBV7-3 and TRBJ2-5, with D unresolved. Trimming removed 2 bases at V and 3 bases at J, with 7 bases between. The CDR3 covers 13 residues. CDR1 is SGHTA and CDR2 is FQGTGA in the germline V gene.

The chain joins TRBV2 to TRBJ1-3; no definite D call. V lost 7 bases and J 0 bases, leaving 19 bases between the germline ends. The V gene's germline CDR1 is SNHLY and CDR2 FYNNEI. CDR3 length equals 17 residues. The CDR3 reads CASTARTAIYSGNTIYF. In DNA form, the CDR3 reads TGTGCCAGCACAGCGCGGACGGCCATCTACTCTGGAAACACCATATATTTT.

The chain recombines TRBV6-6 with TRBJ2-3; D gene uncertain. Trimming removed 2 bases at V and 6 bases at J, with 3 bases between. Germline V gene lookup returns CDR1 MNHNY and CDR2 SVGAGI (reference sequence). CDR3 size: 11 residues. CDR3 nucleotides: TGTGCCAGCAGTTACCGGGATACGCAGTATTTT. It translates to CASSYRDTQYF.

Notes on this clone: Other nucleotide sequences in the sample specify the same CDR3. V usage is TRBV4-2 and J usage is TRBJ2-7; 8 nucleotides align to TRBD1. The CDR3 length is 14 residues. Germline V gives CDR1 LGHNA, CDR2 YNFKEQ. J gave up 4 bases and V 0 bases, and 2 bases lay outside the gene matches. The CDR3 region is CASSQDRGLYEQYF. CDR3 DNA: TGTGCCAGCAGCCAAGACAGGGGGCTTTACGAGCAGTACTTC.

Here the CDR3 reads CSVLTGGDQPQHF. The CDR3 DNA reads TGCAGCGTTTTGACAGGGGGGGATCAGCCCCAGCATTTT. V gene TRBV29-1 combines with J gene TRBJ1-5; 9 positions match TRBD1. The germline V gene has CDR1 SQVTM and CDR2 ANQGSEA. The CDR3 covers 13 residues. V lost 5 bases to trimming and J lost 5 bases; unmatched junction nucleotides: 4.

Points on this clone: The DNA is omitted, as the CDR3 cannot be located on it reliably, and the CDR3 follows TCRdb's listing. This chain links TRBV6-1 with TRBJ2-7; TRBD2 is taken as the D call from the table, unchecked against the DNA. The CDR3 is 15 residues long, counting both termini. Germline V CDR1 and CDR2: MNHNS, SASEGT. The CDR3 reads CASSSSGRGVYEQYF.

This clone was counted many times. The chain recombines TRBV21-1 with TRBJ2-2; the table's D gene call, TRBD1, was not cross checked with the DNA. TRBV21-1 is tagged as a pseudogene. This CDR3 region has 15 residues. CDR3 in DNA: TGTGCCAGCAGCGCGAAATCCAGGGGGGCTGGGGAGCTGTTTTTT. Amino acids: CASSAKSRGAGELFF.

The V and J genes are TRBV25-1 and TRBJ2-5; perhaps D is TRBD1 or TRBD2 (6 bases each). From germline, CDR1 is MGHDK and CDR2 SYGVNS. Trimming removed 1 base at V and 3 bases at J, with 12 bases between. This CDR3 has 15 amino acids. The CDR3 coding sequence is TGTGCCAGCAGTGAATCGGCCGGGGGCAAAGAGACCCAGTACTTC. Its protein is CASSESAGGKETQYF.

The chain's CDR3 is CASSFDWNTEAFF. As DNA, the CDR3 is TGTGCCAGCAGCTTTGACTGGAACACTGAAGCTTTCTTT. V and J are TRBV5-4 and TRBJ1-1, with D unclear. In germline, CDR1 is SGHNT, CDR2 YYREEE (reference sequence). V was shortened by 2 bases and J by 1 base, with 6 bases between the two germline ends. The CDR3 is 13 residues long.

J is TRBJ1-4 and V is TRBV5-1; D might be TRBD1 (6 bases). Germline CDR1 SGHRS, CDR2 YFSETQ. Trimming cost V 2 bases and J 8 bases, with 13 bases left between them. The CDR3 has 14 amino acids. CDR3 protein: CASSFQGLREKLFF. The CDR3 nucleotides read TGCGCCAGCAGCTTTCAGGGGCTTCGCGAAAAACTGTTTTTT.

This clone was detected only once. The CDR3: CASRMGMTLDRSYEQYF. The CDR3 bases are TGCGCCAGCAGGATGGGGATGACTTTAGACAGGTCCTACGAGCAGTACTTC. The gene calls are TRBV5-1 and TRBJ2-7; possible D gene TRBD1, 6 bases. This CDR3 is built from 17 residues. Germline V CDR1 and CDR2: SGHRS, YFSETQ. V lost 5 bases and J 1 base, leaving 22 bases between the germline ends.

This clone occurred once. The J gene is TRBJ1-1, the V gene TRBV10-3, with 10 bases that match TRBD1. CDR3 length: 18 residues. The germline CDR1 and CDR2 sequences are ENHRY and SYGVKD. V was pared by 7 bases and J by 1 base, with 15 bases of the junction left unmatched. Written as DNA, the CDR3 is TGTGCCATCACCCGCCTGATACCGGGACAGGGGCAGAACACTGAAGCTTTCTTT. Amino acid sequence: CAITRLIPGQGQNTEAFF.

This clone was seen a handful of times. CDR3 protein: CASSELGGQETQYF. CDR3 DNA: TGTGCCAGCAGTGAACTGGGGGGCCAAGAGACCCAGTACTTC. The chain recombines TRBV6-1 with TRBJ2-5, with D possibly being TRBD2 (6 bases). Germline V gene data show CDR1 as MNHNS and CDR2 as SASEGT. Trimming shortened V by 2 bases and J by 1 base, and 8 bases separated the two germline ends. The CDR3 consists of 14 residues.

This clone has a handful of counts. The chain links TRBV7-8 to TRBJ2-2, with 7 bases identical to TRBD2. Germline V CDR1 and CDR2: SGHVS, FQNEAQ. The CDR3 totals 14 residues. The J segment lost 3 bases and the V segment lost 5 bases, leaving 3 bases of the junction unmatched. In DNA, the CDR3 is TGTGCCAGCAGCCAAGCGGGGCACACCGGGGAGCTGTTTTTT. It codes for CASSQAGHTGELFF.

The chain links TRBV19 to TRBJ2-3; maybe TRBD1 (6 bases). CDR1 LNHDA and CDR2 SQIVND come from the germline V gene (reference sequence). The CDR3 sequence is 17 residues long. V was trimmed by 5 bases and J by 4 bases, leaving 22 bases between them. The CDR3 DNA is TGTGCCAGTAGTGACCTTTACACGGGACATATAGCAGATACGCAGTATTTT. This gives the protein CASSDLYTGHIADTQYF.

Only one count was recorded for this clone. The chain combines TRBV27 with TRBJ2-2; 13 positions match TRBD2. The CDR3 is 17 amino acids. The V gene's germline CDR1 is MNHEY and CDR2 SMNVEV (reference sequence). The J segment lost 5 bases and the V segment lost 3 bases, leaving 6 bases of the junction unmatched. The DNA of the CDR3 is TGTGCCAGCAGTTTCCTCGGACTAGCGGGAGATACCGGGGAGCTGTTTTTT. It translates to CASSFLGLAGDTGELFF.

CDR3 region: CASSSPGLAVPLAKNIQYF. DNA of the CDR3: TGTGCCAGCAGCTCTCCGGGACTAGCGGTCCCGCTAGCCAAAAACATTCAGTACTTC. The chain couples TRBV7-2 to TRBJ2-4; 11 bases align to TRBD2. The ends lost 4 bases at V and 0 bases at J; junction bases unmatched: 11. Looked up from germline, CDR1 is SGHTA and CDR2 is FQGNSA. The CDR3 contains 19 residues.

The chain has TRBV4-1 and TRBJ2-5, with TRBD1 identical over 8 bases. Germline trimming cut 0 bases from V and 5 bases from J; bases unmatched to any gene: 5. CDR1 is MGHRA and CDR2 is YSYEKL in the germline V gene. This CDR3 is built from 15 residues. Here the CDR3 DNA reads TGCGCCAGCAGCCAAGATCGGACAGGGAAGGAGACCCAGTACTTC. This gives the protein CASSQDRTGKETQYF.

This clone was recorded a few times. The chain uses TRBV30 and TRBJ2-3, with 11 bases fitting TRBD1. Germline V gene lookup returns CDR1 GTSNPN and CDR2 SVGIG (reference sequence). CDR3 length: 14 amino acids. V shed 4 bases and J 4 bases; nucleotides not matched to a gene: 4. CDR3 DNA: TGTGCCTGGAACCGGGGACAGGGGGCAGATACGCAGTATTTT. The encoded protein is CAWNRGQGADTQYF.